Below, 21 T cell receptor beta chains from the same sample are listed, as sequenced in a study of ipilimumab plus nivolumab after autologous stem cell transplantation. Profiled with immunoSEQ multiplex PCR; TCRdb holds only in-frame clones, not every one. The sample comprises around 45,000 clones, about 88% of which are singletons, and approximately 0.8% rests with the top ten. The sample was PBMCs, taken in a trial of ipilimumab plus nivolumab as post-transplant consolidation. Receptors were obtained from a male donor with multiple myeloma.

V and J are TRBV5-6 and TRBJ2-5, with 8 bases lining up with TRBD2. V was pared by 1 base and J by 4 bases, with 3 bases of the junction left unmatched. There are 14 residues in the CDR3. In germline, CDR1 is SGHDT, CDR2 YYEEEE. CDR3 loop: CASSLRGGGETQYF. The CDR3, as DNA: TGTGCCAGCAGCTTGCGGGGGGGCGGAGAGACCCAGTACTTC.

Worth noting for this clone: Relative to the germline gene, one junction end is altered; a read error may explain this. This chain links TRBV7-7 with TRBJ2-6; possibly TRBD1 or TRBD2 for D (7 bases each). Germline CDR1 and CDR2: SSHAT and FNYEAQ (reference sequence). This CDR3 has 20 residues. This CDR3 reads CASSLGGGGQTRSGANVLTF. CDR3 bases: TGTGCTAGCAGCTTGGGAGGGGGGGGACAGACTCGCTCTGGGGCCAACGTCCTGACTTTC.

The CDR3 sequence: CATRQTINEKLFF. The CDR3 DNA follows: TGTGCCACCCGACAGACTATTAATGAAAAACTGTTTTTT. This chain links TRBV19 with TRBJ1-4; a weak D match, TRBD1 (5 bases). CDR1 is LNHDA and CDR2 is SQIVND in the germline V gene (reference sequence). V was clipped by 10 bases and J by 4 bases, with 13 bases between them. This CDR3 is built from 13 residues.

The chain recombines TRBV29-1 with TRBJ2-3; 12 bases are shared with TRBD2. The germline V gene has CDR1 SQVTM and CDR2 ANQGSEA. This CDR3 is 16 amino acids long. J was trimmed by 4 bases and V by 5 bases; bases with no gene match: 10. CDR3 region: CSVTSGGTHPADTQYF. The CDR3 DNA sequence: TGCAGCGTTACTAGCGGGGGGACCCACCCGGCAGATACGCAGTATTTT.

This clone came up a few times. The chain links TRBV7-9 to TRBJ2-5; the D is unclear. Deletions cut 5 bases from V and 4 bases from J, with 11 bases between. Looked up from germline, CDR1 is SEHNR and CDR2 is FQNEAQ (reference sequence). This CDR3 has 13 amino acids. This CDR3 reads CASSPTGTETQYF. Written as DNA, the CDR3 is TGTGCCAGCAGCCCGACGGGTACAGAGACCCAGTACTTC.

The chain carries TRBV7-2 and TRBJ2-2, with 8 bases that match TRBD1. Germline values: CDR1 SGHTA, CDR2 FQGNSA. CDR3 length: 15 amino acids. The V gene end was trimmed by 1 base and the J gene end by 7 bases; junction bases not matched to a gene: 5. The CDR3 sequence: CASSLGTGTGGELFF. The CDR3 DNA reads as TGTGCCAGCAGCTTAGGGACAGGGACCGGCGGGGAGCTGTTTTTT.

The chain combines TRBV2 with TRBJ1-1; tentatively, D is TRBD1 (6 bases). Trimming removed 0 bases from V and 11 bases from J, with 13 bases in between. The CDR3 loop spans 13 amino acids. CDR1 is SNHLY, CDR2 FYNNEI, per germline. The CDR3 region has the DNA TGTGCCAGCAGTGAAGCCCCAACAGGGTACGCTTTCTTT. It yields the protein CASSEAPTGYAFF.

CDR3: CASSLSRPHEQYF. The CDR3 bases are TGTGCCAGCAGTTTATCCCGCCCCCACGAGCAGTACTTC. This chain joins TRBV28 and TRBJ2-7; no reliable D call. Trimming removed 1 base at V and 5 bases at J, with 9 bases between. CDR1 is MDHEN and CDR2 is SYDVKM in the germline V gene. CDR3 length: 13 amino acids.

This rearrangement joins TRBV30 to TRBJ1-5; D is ambiguous. This CDR3 comprises 13 residues. V dropped 5 bases and J dropped 0 bases, with 8 bases sitting between them. Per germline, CDR1 GTSNPN and CDR2 SVGIG (reference sequence). The chain's CDR3 is CAWGEDSNQPQHF. The DNA for the CDR3 is TGTGCCTGGGGTGAGGATAGCAATCAGCCCCAGCATTTT.

The chain carries TRBV30 and TRBJ1-6, with a tentative D call TRBD1 (5 bases). V was trimmed by 8 bases and J by 6 bases, leaving 14 bases between them. The germline gives CDR1 GTSNPN, CDR2 SVGIG (reference sequence). CDR3 length equals 13 residues. CDR3 sequence: CAQQAGGNSPLHF. The CDR3 coding sequence is TGTGCCCAGCAGGCGGGGGGTAATTCACCCCTCCACTTT.

This sequence joins TRBV5-1 and TRBJ1-2; D unresolved. Trimming took 2 bases from V and 5 from J, leaving 25 bases between them. This CDR3 has 18 residues. Per the germline V gene, CDR1 is SGHRS and CDR2 is YFSETQ. The CDR3 DNA sequence: TGCGCCAGCAGCTTAAGGTCCGCCCTTAGCCTCACTGGGTATGGCTACACCTTC. Translating gives CASSLRSALSLTGYGYTF.

The chain combines TRBV18 with TRBJ2-2, with a weak D call TRBD2 (5 bases). The V gene's germline CDR1 is KGHSH and CDR2 LQKENI. The V gene lost 5 bases and the J gene lost 1 base, with 11 bases spanning the gap. CDR3 length: 15 residues. The DNA of the CDR3 is TGTGCCAGCTCATGGGTGGGAGAGAACACCGGGGAGCTGTTTTTT. Protein sequence: CASSWVGENTGELFF.

This clone was recorded only once. The rearrangement joins TRBV5-1 to TRBJ2-5, with TRBD2 identical over 7 bases. J lost 0 bases, V lost 0 bases, and 5 bases had no gene match. The CDR3 length is 16 residues. Germline V lookup: CDR1 SGHRS, CDR2 YFSETQ. The CDR3 sequence is CASSLAGGGNQETQYF. Written as DNA, the CDR3 is TGCGCCAGCAGCTTGGCCGGGGGAGGGAACCAAGAGACCCAGTACTTC.

The gene calls are TRBV7-3 and TRBJ2-3, with 7 bases matching TRBD1. The germline V gene encodes CDR1 SGHTA and CDR2 FQGTGA. V lost 5 bases to trimming and J lost 4 bases; unmatched junction nucleotides: 9. The CDR3 is 15 amino acids. Here the CDR3 reads CASSQQQGIADTQYF. The CDR3 nucleotides read TGTGCCAGCAGCCAGCAACAGGGGATTGCAGATACGCAGTATTTT.

This chain links TRBV2 with TRBJ2-5; the D gene could be TRBD1 or TRBD2 (6 bases each). The CDR3 has 13 residues. The V gene lost 5 bases and the J gene lost 1 base, with 8 bases spanning the gap. Germline loops: CDR1 SNHLY, CDR2 FYNNEI. The CDR3 coding sequence is TGTGCCAGCAGTCGGGGGCTCCAAGAGACCCAGTACTTC. This encodes CASSRGLQETQYF.

CDR3 sequence: CASTDPRAGVYGYTF. DNA of the CDR3: TGTGCCAGCACGGATCCCAGGGCCGGGGTCTATGGCTACACCTTC. The rearrangement links TRBV27 to TRBJ1-2; D possibly corresponds to TRBD1 (5 bases). Between the trimmed V and J ends, which lost 7 bases and 4 bases, there was a span of 19 bases. Germline V gene sequence: CDR1 MNHEY, CDR2 SMNVEV (reference sequence). The CDR3 contains 15 residues.

The V and J genes are TRBV7-9 and TRBJ1-4, with D unclear. V was cut by 8 bases and J by 0 bases, with 16 bases left in between. The V gene's germline CDR1 is SEHNR and CDR2 FQNEAQ (reference sequence). This CDR3 is 16 amino acids long. The CDR3 nucleotides are TGTGCCAGCTTCGGGTCGACGGCACCAACTAATGAAAAACTGTTTTTT. Encoded protein: CASFGSTAPTNEKLFF.

The chain couples TRBV5-1 to TRBJ1-2; 9 bases line up with TRBD1. The CDR3 consists of 14 residues. The trim removed 2 bases at V and 8 bases at J, leaving 7 bases unmatched. Germline-derived CDR1 and CDR2 are SGHRS and YFSETQ. This CDR3 reads CASSFSDRGGGYTF. For the CDR3, the DNA is TGCGCCAGCAGCTTTTCGGACAGGGGAGGCGGCTACACCTTC. Complete variable domain (other parts from reference TRBV5-1 and TRBJ1-2): KAGVTQTPRYLIKTRGQQVTLSCSPISGHRSVSWYQQTPGQGLQFLFEYFSETQRNKGNFPGRFSGRQFSNSRSEMNVSTLELGDSALYLCASSFSDRGGGYTFGSGTRLTVV.

This sequence joins TRBV5-1 and TRBJ2-3; D is unclear. Between the trimmed V and J ends, which lost 0 bases and 0 bases, there was a span of 5 bases. The germline V gene encodes CDR1 SGHRS and CDR2 YFSETQ. This CDR3 has 14 residues. CDR3 residues: CASSLVGSTDTQYF. The CDR3 region has the DNA TGCGCCAGCAGCTTGGTAGGGAGCACAGATACGCAGTATTTT. Full variable domain (rest looked up from reference TRBV5-1 and TRBJ2-3): KAGVTQTPRYLIKTRGQQVTLSCSPISGHRSVSWYQQTPGQGLQFLFEYFSETQRNKGNFPGRFSGRQFSNSRSEMNVSTLELGDSALYLCASSLVGSTDTQYFGPGTRLTVL.

The chain joins TRBV11-1 to TRBJ1-1; no definite D call. Germline V gene lookup returns CDR1 SGHAT and CDR2 FQDESV (reference sequence). The CDR3 is made up of 14 amino acids. Between the trimmed V and J ends, which lost 5 bases and 0 bases, there was a span of 10 bases. Here the CDR3 DNA reads TGTGCCAGCAGCCTAACACCTATGAACACTGAAGCTTTCTTT. It yields the protein CASSLTPMNTEAFF.

J is TRBJ1-2 and V is TRBV7-3; perhaps TRBD1 as D (5 bases). The V gene lost 5 bases and the J gene lost 6 bases, with 19 bases spanning the gap. The germline CDR1 and CDR2 sequences are SGHTA and FQGTGA. The CDR3 runs 15 residues. CDR3 sequence: CASSTQPTWGDGYTF. CDR3 DNA sequence: TGTGCCAGCAGCACCCAACCTACGTGGGGGGATGGCTACACCTTC.